These T cell receptor beta chains were read from a single sample in a study of T-cell reconstitution after alpha-beta-depleted transplantation in children. TCRdb independently ran MiXCR on the PCR reads; one entry per CDR3 protein. The sample includes approximately 350,000 distinct CDR3 sequences, about an eighth of them seen just once. The sample consisted of PBMCs, taken from the stem cell graft. Source of these receptors: a human donor who donated a stem cell graft to a child with Fanconi anemia. Both conserved end residues are part of each CDR3. The order of the fields is J gene, D gene, V gene, clone size, CDR3 DNA, CDR3 protein. The D gene is left open where the match is weak. Only part of the rows carry a size: once, few, many, or a class if the clone is expanded.

TRBJ1-6 . TRBV5-6 few TGTGCCAGCAGCTCGGATGTCAGTTTAGTCAATTCACCCCTCCACTTT CASSSDVSLVNSPLHF
TRBJ2-4 TRBD1 TRBV20-1 . TGCAGTGCAACGCCTCAGGGGGCCCAAGGTGGAAACATTCAGTACTTC CSATPQGAQGGNIQYF
TRBJ2-5 TRBD2 TRBV10-3 few TGTGCCATCAGTGAGTCTCTGGGGGGGAGAGGAACCCAGTACTTC CAISESLGGRGTQYF
TRBJ2-7 . TRBV5-1 . TGCGCCAGCAGCTTGGTTAGCAGGGATGAGGACGAGCAGTACTTC CASSLVSRDEDEQYF
TRBJ2-1 TRBD1 TRBV28 few TGTGCCAGCAGTTACGGGACAGGGAAACACAATGAGCAGTTCTTC CASSYGTGKHNEQFF
TRBJ1-3 . TRBV18 few TGTGCCAGCTCACCTCGAACTGGAAACACCATATATTTT CASSPRTGNTIYF
TRBJ2-7 . TRBV29-1 few TGCAGCGTTGAAGATGGGTCGCAGTACTTC CSVEDGSQYF
TRBJ1-3 TRBD1 TRBV5-1 . TGCGCCAGCAGCAGGACCGGGACAGGGGGAAACACCATATATTTT CASSRTGTGGNTIYF
TRBJ2-2 . TRBV2 . TGTGCCAGCAGGGAACAGACTTTGAACACCGGGGAGCTGTTTTTT CASREQTLNTGELFF
TRBJ1-2 . TRBV4-3 . TGCGCCAGCAGCCAAGAGGCCTTAGCTAACTATGGCTACACCTTC CASSQEALANYGYTF
TRBJ1-3 . TRBV10-3 few TGTGCCATCAGGGCCTCAACGGATGGAAACACCATATATTTT CAIRASTDGNTIYF
TRBJ2-1 TRBD1 TRBV4-3 few TGCGCCAGCAGCCAAGTAGGCGCCAGGGGGACGGATGAGCAGTTCTTC CASSQVGARGTDEQFF
TRBJ2-6 TRBD1 TRBV5-1 . TGCGCCAGCGACTCGACAGGGGGCAGATCTGGGGCCAACGTCCTGACTTTC CASDSTGGRSGANVLTF
TRBJ2-4 TRBD1 TRBV20-1 few TGCAGTGCTAGAGATCACTCGTCGGGCGGGACAGGGTCCCAAAACATTCAGTACTTC CSARDHSSGGTGSQNIQYF
TRBJ2-7 . TRBV6-5 many TGTGCCAGCAGTTACTCCACCTCCTACGAGCAGTACTTC CASSYSTSYEQYF
TRBJ1-1 TRBD1 TRBV12-3/TRBV12-4 . TGTGCCAGCAGAGATACAGGGGAGGTTTCTGAAGCTTTCTTT CASRDTGEVSEAFF
TRBJ1-1 . TRBV25-1 few TGTGCCAGCAGGACAGGACCGGAAGCTTTCTTT CASRTGPEAFF
TRBJ1-3 TRBD1 TRBV3-1 many TGTGCCAGCAGCCAAAGAATGGGACAGTCGGACACCATATATTTT CASSQRMGQSDTIYF
TRBJ2-3 . TRBV5-1 few TGCGCCAGCAGCCTCGGACGGACTAACACAGATACGCAGTATTTT CASSLGRTNTDTQYF
TRBJ2-5 . TRBV11-2 few TGTGCCAGCAGCTTAGCCCCGATCGGGGAGACCCAGTACTTC CASSLAPIGETQYF
TRBJ2-3 . TRBV11-2 . TGTGCCAGCAGCTTATTCAGAGGGGGGGCAGCGAGTACAGATACGCAGTATTTT CASSLFRGGAASTDTQYF
TRBJ2-1 TRBD2 TRBV11-2 few TGTGCCAGCAGGCGTGGGGCGACCGGGCGGGGGGTCGATTCTGAGCAGTTCTTC CASRRGATGRGVDSEQFF
TRBJ1-2 . TRBV7-9 . TGTGCCAGCAGCTTCCGGGGGAACAGGGATGGCTACACCTTC CASSFRGNRDGYTF
TRBJ2-4 TRBD1 TRBV4-3 . TGCGCCAGCAGCCATGACAGGGGAGAAAACATTCAGTACTTC CASSHDRGENIQYF
TRBJ2-1 . TRBV5-1 many TGCGCCAGCAGCCCGACGGGACCCCCGTCGGGTGAGCAGTTCTTC CASSPTGPPSGEQFF
TRBJ1-1 . TRBV3-1 many TGTGCCAGCAGCAGCCTGCAGGGGAACACTGAAGCTTTCTTT CASSSLQGNTEAFF
TRBJ2-1 . TRBV29-1 many TGCAGCGTTGGAGCTTACTCCTACAATGAGCAGTTCTTC CSVGAYSYNEQFF
TRBJ1-1 . TRBV5-1 few TGCGCCAGCAGCCACCAATCCGGGACACAACTTGAAGCTTTCTTT CASSHQSGTQLEAFF
TRBJ1-4 TRBD1 TRBV29-1 few TGCAGCGCTCGGGACAGGGGAGGTGGAAAACTGTTTTTT CSARDRGGGKLFF
TRBJ1-1 . TRBV5-1 many TGCGCCAGCAGCCGTGATCAGGGGAGGGACACTGAAGCTTTCTTT CASSRDQGRDTEAFF
TRBJ2-1 TRBD1 TRBV6-2/TRBV6-3 many TGTGCCAGCAGTTTTGGCGGGACAGGGATCTACAATGAGCAGTTCTTC CASSFGGTGIYNEQFF
TRBJ2-2 . TRBV7-9 many TGTGCCAGCACGGACCGGTATGGGTCCGGGGAGCTGTTTTTT CASTDRYGSGELFF
TRBJ2-1 TRBD2 TRBV29-1 few TGCAGCGTTGATCACACTAGCGGGGGGGCAGGAGATGAGCAGTTCTTC CSVDHTSGGAGDEQFF
TRBJ2-2 . TRBV5-1 many TGCGCCAGCAGCTTGTCACCCCAGGGAGGTGCCGGGGAGCTGTTTTTT CASSLSPQGGAGELFF
TRBJ2-7 . TRBV29-1 . TGCAGCGTTGAAAACGGGGTTTACGAGCAGTACTTC CSVENGVYEQYF
TRBJ1-4 TRBD1 TRBV12-3/TRBV12-4 few TGTGCCAGCAGTTCCTGGACAGGGGAGGCAAAACTGTTTTTT CASSSWTGEAKLFF
TRBJ2-5 TRBD1 TRBV12-3/TRBV12-4 once TGTGCCAGCACGGGACAGGACAGCCTAGAGACCCAGTACTTC CASTGQDSLETQYF
TRBJ2-1 TRBD1 TRBV12-3/TRBV12-4 few TGTGCCAGCAGTGGGGACAGGGGAGGCTCCTACAATGAGCAGTTCTTC CASSGDRGGSYNEQFF
TRBJ2-5 TRBD1 TRBV27 . TGTGCCAGCAGTCGGACAGGGGGCCAAGAGACCCAGTGCTTC CASSRTGGQETQCF
TRBJ1-5 . TRBV20-1 . TGCAGTGCTGGGGGACAAGTGGGCAATCAGCCCCAGCATTTT CSAGGQVGNQPQHF
TRBJ2-7 TRBD1 TRBV29-1 many TGCAGCGTTGCTTTGACGAGGGACAGTGAGCAGTACTTC CSVALTRDSEQYF
TRBJ2-3 . TRBV5-1 few TGCGCCAGCAGCTTGGGGATACACCCACGGGCGGATACGCAGTATTTT CASSLGIHPRADTQYF
TRBJ1-3 . TRBV30 . TGTGCCTGGAGTGGAACAGTCAGCACCATATATTTT CAWSGTVSTIYF
TRBJ2-2 . TRBV12-3/TRBV12-4 many TGTGCCAGCAGTTTAGCGGGACACACCGGGGAGCTGTTTTTT CASSLAGHTGELFF